This entry describes one T cell receptor beta chain. It lacks a known antigen. Base qualities were left out, and no much larger clone turns up one base away. This record comes from a study of technical replicates of blood from a handful of donors listed by TCRdb under 2017. From the cysteine through the phenylalanine, the CDR3 covers 15 amino acids. Of all the DNA, just the CDR3 is kept, 45 bases in frame from base 1. V gives up 0 bases and J gives up 2 bases, and the segment between their germline ends measures 7 bases. CDR1 SGHTA and CDR2 FQGNSA were looked up in the germline V gene. Library preparation was by the immunoSEQ multiplex PCR assay. Drawn from immuneACCESS, this table holds only the in-frame rearrangements with V and J called that TCRdb kept. Clones are partly lost; checked studies trace under half to an unresolved V gene and leave the rest unexplained. The sample table holds tens of thousands of clones, of which roughly 92% were seen once. Jointly, the top ten make up around 4.5% of the sample.

The origin of this receptor is a human donor in good health. Some clones in this sample may be carry-over from other donors' samples. The sequencing sample was made of PBMCs. In this chain, TRBV7-2 is recombined with TRBJ2-2; a weak D assignment points to TRBD2 (5 bases agree). The sequenced DNA: TGTGCCAGCAGCTTAGCCGGGATCAACACCGGGGAGCTGTTTTTT. This gives the protein CASSLAGINTGELFF.